The 3 T cell receptor beta chains below all came from one sample that was sequenced in a study of blood T cell repertoires in COVID-19. Generated by immunoSEQ multiplex PCR, the TCRdb table keeps only in-frame clones and is missing some. The table records a few hundred thousand clones, about four fifths of them present only once. The sequencing input was peripheral blood. The origin of the receptors is a young woman with acute or convalescent COVID-19.

CDR3 coding DNA: TGCACCAGCAGCCACACCCCCCTCTATAGCGGGAGATTTACCGGGGAGCTGTTTTTT. This gives the protein CTSSHTPLYSGRFTGELFF. This chain links TRBV1 with TRBJ2-2; TRBD2, as called in the table, went unchecked against the DNA. TRBV1 is a known pseudogene. The CDR3 is 19 amino acids.

This clone occurred many times. V usage is TRBV30 and J usage is TRBJ2-5; D possibly corresponds to TRBD2 (6 bases). This CDR3 contains 14 residues. Trimming took 0 bases from V and 5 from J, leaving 13 bases between them. Germline assignment: CDR1 GTSNPN and CDR2 SVGIG (reference sequence). The CDR3 region is CAWSVGTGVETQYF. The CDR3 region has the DNA TGTGCCTGGAGTGTAGGGACTGGGGTGGAGACCCAGTACTTC. The full variable domain, rest sourced from reference TRBV30 and TRBJ2-5, is SQTIHQWPATLVQPVGSPLSLECTVEGTSNPNLYWYRQAAGRGLQLLFYSVGIGQISSEVPQNLSASRPQDRQFILSSKKLLLSDSGFYLCAWSVGTGVETQYFGPGTRLLVL.

This chain uses TRBV5-6 with TRBJ1-1; 7 bases align to TRBD1. V was clipped by 2 bases and J by 2 bases; unmatched bases: 9. The CDR3 loop spans 16 amino acids. From germline, CDR1 is SGHDT and CDR2 YYEEEE. The CDR3 coding sequence is TGTGCCAGCAGCTTCCGGGACAGTCCTTTTAACACTGAAGCTTTCTTT. This gives the protein CASSFRDSPFNTEAFF.